The 5 T cell receptor beta chains below were found in one sample sequenced in a study of beta chain features in type 1 diabetes. The authors reverse transcribed all of the isolated RNA, so sequencing captured expressed TCRB transcripts. Repertoires were generated with immunoSEQ multiplex PCR, while TCRdb's copy carries only in-frame clones and drops some. Among around 300,000 clones, approximately 11% were seen once, and the ten largest hold roughly 0.016%. Source material: naive CD4+ T cells from blood. The receptors originated from a woman aged 25 to 39 in good health.

This clone showed up just a few times. The chain combines TRBV5-1 with TRBJ2-3; 10 bases align to TRBD1. Germline V gives CDR1 SGHRS, CDR2 YFSETQ. The CDR3 extends over 18 amino acids. The ends lost 0 bases at V and 4 bases at J; junction bases unmatched: 11. CDR3 amino acids: CASSLATGGRVFADTQYF. The CDR3 bases are TGCGCCAGCAGCTTGGCGACAGGGGGCAGAGTGTTCGCAGATACGCAGTATTTT. The full variable domain, in which reference TRBV5-1 and TRBJ2-3 provide the parts outside the CDR3, is KAGVTQTPRYLIKTRGQQVTLSCSPISGHRSVSWYQQTPGQGLQFLFEYFSETQRNKGNFPGRFSGRQFSNSRSEMNVSTLELGDSALYLCASSLATGGRVFADTQYFGPGTRLTVL.

The chain recombines TRBV28 with TRBJ1-2, with D unresolved. The V and J ends lost 1 base and 0 bases respectively, with 9 bases between them. The CDR3 spans 15 residues. CDR1 and CDR2 (germline): MDHEN, SYDVKM. The CDR3 nucleotides read TGTGCCAGCAGTTTATCGGCAGGAACTAACTATGGCTACACCTTC. Translated, it gives CASSLSAGTNYGYTF.

In its sample, this clone was seen a few times. The rearrangement uses TRBV28 and TRBJ2-5; 9 positions agree with TRBD2. CDR3 length equals 15 residues. Trimming at V came to 6 bases and at J to 1 base, leaving 6 bases not matched to a gene. Germline CDR1 MDHEN, CDR2 SYDVKM. The CDR3 DNA sequence: TGTGCCAGCAGCCTAAATAGCGGGGGCCAAGAGACCCAGTACTTC. It encodes CASSLNSGGQETQYF.

The chain links TRBV2 to TRBJ2-5, with 12 bases lining up with TRBD2. This CDR3 is built from 16 residues. V lost 6 bases to trimming and J lost 4 bases; unmatched junction nucleotides: 9. Germline loops: CDR1 SNHLY, CDR2 FYNNEI. The chain's CDR3 is CASRETSGRLTETQYF. CDR3 coding DNA: TGTGCCAGCAGGGAGACTAGCGGGAGATTGACAGAGACCCAGTACTTC.

The chain has TRBV9 and TRBJ1-1; D gene unclear. Germline CDR1 reads SGDLS; CDR2 reads YYNGEE. The CDR3 is made up of 15 amino acids. V was pared by 4 bases and J by 1 base, with 14 bases between. The CDR3 sequence: CASSPSGQPNTEAFF. The DNA for the CDR3 is TGTGCCAGCAGCCCCTCTGGGCAGCCGAACACTGAAGCTTTCTTT.